This TCR beta chain was observed in a study of T cell responses to AZD1222 COVID-19 vaccine (dated by TCRdb to the early 2020s). As for the study more broadly: Because spike-specific TCR depth and breadth did not differ between the two schedules, AZD1222 recipients who got a second dose at roughly 4 weeks were pooled with those who got a second dose at roughly 12 weeks. Trial participants were enrolled by age into subgroups of 18-55, 56-69 and 70-plus years, and about 150, 27 and 61 TCR-sequenced participants, respectively, were included in these subgroups. TCR sequencing covered approximately 230 trial participants: nearly 210 given two doses of AZD1222 and about 26 given two doses of MenACWY control vaccine.

Per the publication, the time point label means: baseline before first vaccination. Vaccinee samples came from UK trials COV001 and COV002, including a single-blind randomized controlled phase 2/3 trial of AZD1222 (ChAdOx1 nCoV-19) in healthy adults. For TCRbeta chain sequencing, PBMC samples from trial participants were taken at day 0 and at day 28 after the second dose. The CDR3 starts with the cysteine, ends with the phenylalanine, and has 13 residues. Only the CDR3 region is kept as DNA, spanning 39 bases read in frame from base 1. V lost 1 base and J lost 6 bases; the stretch between them is 9 bases long. Looking up the germline V gene (reference sequence) yields CDR1 SEHNR and CDR2 FQNEAQ. This clone was counted a single time. No antigen is known for it. No base quality information exists; no much larger clone differs at one position. The CDR3 regions of human TCRbeta chains were analyzed by immunosequencing. Per the source publication's procedure: TCRs in the repertoires were matched against a reference library of SARS-CoV-2-specific TCRs that had been generated with the MIRA antigen-specificity platform. Breadth was defined as the fraction of unique TCRs that were SARS-CoV-2-associated, and depth was defined as the fraction of total T cells that were SARS-CoV-2-associated. Using the MIRA data, each spike-specific TCR was mapped to the spike region that the TCR reacts to and placed in a CD4 or CD8 class. Log10-transformed breadth and depth values were compared by one-way ANOVA with Sidak's multiple comparisons tests. The table was pulled from immuneACCESS by TCRdb, which kept in-frame rearrangements only. Such tables lose some clones; where checked, under half of the loss comes from unresolved V genes, and the rest has no known cause. Clone size and V and J calls were adopted from that table, with D and trimming inferred from the DNA. The sample profile shows over 100,000 clones; about 90% of them were found once. The top ten constitute 8% to 9.5% of the sample.

General findings and caveats noted by the study authors: A significant rise in spike-specific TCR breadth and depth was observed after two AZD1222 doses relative to day 0 and relative to MenACWY recipients. Because no day 14 peak-response samples were available, the repertoires could be characterized only after the peak T cell response. In the small 56-69-year group, the increase in depth fell short of significance, most likely because of low power. Most participants were white British and females outnumbered males, and the authors suggested that clonal diversity may have been underestimated. Only five to seven AZD1222 recipients were SARS-CoV-2 seropositive at baseline, limiting conclusions about previously exposed vaccinees. CD4 TCRs associated with the vaccine covered the entire spike protein, and the dominant responses were in regions 160-218 and 743-854. Epitopes outside the regions mutated in the B.1.351 and B.1.1.7 variants were reportedly recognized by nearly half of the unique spike-specific TCRs.

Rearrangement joined TRBV7-9 to TRBJ1-2, and possibly TRBD1, on 5 matching bases. The sequence was collected from an adult in good health. This specimen was peripheral blood, taken on day 0 of AZD1222 vaccination. CDR3 protein: CASSLEGPDGYTF. The DNA sequence is as follows: TGTGCCAGCAGCTTAGAGGGGCCCGATGGCTACACCTTC.